This T cell receptor (beta chain) came from a study of blood T cell repertoires in COVID-19 (dated by TCRdb to about 2020). For context, the study as a whole: The collaborator samples originated in the United States, Italy and Spain and spanned the acute and convalescent phases of COVID-19. Where available, HLA class I and class II types were taken from metadata supplied by the sample provider and were not determined by assay-based typing. The repertoires were released in a freely available public database intended as a resource for research on the immune response to SARS-CoV-2. The dataset comprised deeply sampled blood TCRbeta repertoires from subjects exposed to, actively infected with, or recovered from COVID-19. The prospective study material was composed of cDNA or gDNA derived from T cells, B-cell-depleted T cells, or PBMCs. The sample metadata nearly always contained a de-identified subject ID, COVID-19 status, age in years and sex. The samples were drawn from two sources: the first 160 participants of the ongoing ImmuneRACE study, and 1,200 or so subjects contributed by 6 global collaborators. Study-wide findings and limitations: How much clinical and demographic metadata was included differed by source and by participant, and the metadata was provided uncurated.

Comments on this clone: Its antigen is currently not known. No much larger clonotype is one base removed from it; base qualities were not supplied.

The CDR3 starts with the cysteine, ends with the phenylalanine, and has 15 residues. The entry retains the CDR3 DNA only, 45 bases that are in frame from base 1. Ends trimmed: V by 11 bases, J by 3 bases; bases unmatched to a gene: 15. The germline V gene supplies CDR1 KGHDR and CDR2 SFDVKD. TCRbeta CDR3 regions were amplified from genomic DNA by means of the immunoSEQ Assay, a bias-controlled multiplex PCR. The original pipeline was this. The number of nucleated cells in each sample was estimated from the amplification of reference gene primers within the assay. To quantify the absolute abundance of each unique TCRbeta CDR3 rearrangement, sequence reads were collapsed and filtered. Productive Simpson clonality was computed per sample as the square root of Simpson's diversity index over productive rearrangements. TCRdb retrieved this table from immuneACCESS and kept in-frame rearrangements only. Not all clones are present; in checked studies, unresolved V genes account for under half, and no reason is known for the remainder. The D gene and trimming were derived from the DNA, and the V and J assignments and clone size from that table. A total of about 45,000 clones appear in this sample, around 85% of them only once. The top ten clones comprise about 33% of the sample.

Whole blood was collected in K2EDTA tubes by collaborating institutions according to the institutions' own protocols. For TCRbeta analysis, collaborators shipped samples as frozen whole blood, isolated PBMCs, or DNA extracted from either of those sample types. Rearrangement joined TRBV24-1 to TRBJ2-7, and TRBD1 aligns with 7 junction nucleotides. Sequenced input: peripheral blood. The source is a woman of 80 years or more with acute or convalescent COVID-19. The CDR3 region: CAIDLTGTVIYEQYF. The nucleotide sequence reads TGTGCCATCGATTTAACCGGGACAGTTATCTACGAGCAGTACTTC.